This T cell receptor (beta chain) is drawn from a study of T cells expressing NK-cell markers. Overall study context: It was sorted CD3+CD56+NKG2C+, CD3+CD56+NKG2C- and CD3+CD56-NKG2C+ T cells that supplied the TCR beta repertoires.

The CDR3 loop spans 16 amino acids. For TCR beta, cDNA was produced by 5'RACE template switching with UMIs. Following a re-call of the 5' RACE reads, TCRdb has one entry per CDR3 protein and lacks DNA. This table lists approximately 380,000 distinct CDR3 sequences. The chain couples TRBV12-3 or TRBV12-4 to TRBJ2-2; as DNA is missing, the TRBD2 call by TCRdb cannot be tested. The sample comprised blood T cells: a sorted CD56 or NKG2C T cell subset, CD4+ or CD8+ T cells, or bulk PBMC T cells (not recorded which). The sequence came from a man aged 18-75 years in good health. The CDR3 is CASRDLRGARVGELFF.